This entry lists 32 T cell receptor beta chains sequenced from one sample in a study of shared clonotypes between healthy human individuals. Assay: immunoSEQ multiplex PCR; the TCRdb copy retains only in-frame clones and omits some. This sample yields more than 2 million clones, of which roughly 96% are seen a single time; 0.1% to 0.15% belongs to the top ten. Sequenced input: naive CD4+ T cells sorted from blood. As for subset: CD45RA+ positively selected. The origin of the receptors is a young man in good health.

The chain couples TRBV18 to TRBJ1-5, with D possibly being TRBD1 (5 bases). The CDR3 extends over 15 amino acids. CDR1 KGHSH and CDR2 LQKENI come from the germline V gene. V shed 4 bases and J shed 4 bases, with 14 bases lying between them. CDR3 sequence reads: CASSRQQAGNQPQHF. CDR3 sequence (DNA): TGTGCCAGCTCACGACAACAAGCAGGGAATCAGCCCCAGCATTTT.

The chain employs TRBV18 and TRBJ2-2; 7 bases line up with TRBD1. V shed 2 bases and J 5 bases; nucleotides not matched to a gene: 5. CDR1 and CDR2 (germline): KGHSH, LQKENI. CDR3 length equals 15 residues. The CDR3 sequence is CASSPAGQATGELFF. CDR3 nucleotide sequence: TGTGCCAGCTCACCAGCAGGACAGGCTACCGGGGAGCTGTTTTTT.

This clone was counted between two and nine times. This sample also contains other DNA sequences that code for the same CDR3. The rearrangement joins TRBV5-1 to TRBJ2-5; D uncertain. V lost 0 bases and J lost 1, with 4 bases in between. There are 13 residues in the CDR3. Germline values: CDR1 SGHRS, CDR2 YFSETQ. The CDR3 sequence: CASSLDVQETQYF. CDR3 DNA: TGCGCCAGCAGCTTGGACGTCCAAGAGACCCAGTACTTC.

This clone was seen just once. This sequence joins TRBV11-2 and TRBJ2-2; D is undetermined. V lost 5 bases to trimming and J lost 8 bases, with 12 bases between them. Germline CDR1 and CDR2: SGHAT and FQNNGV. CDR3 length equals 13 residues. CDR3 protein: CASSARGAGELFF. The CDR3 region has the DNA TGTGCCAGCAGCGCTCGCGGAGCGGGGGAGCTGTTTTTT.

With respect to this clone: Distinct nucleotide sequences in the sample also encode this CDR3. V and J are TRBV6-5 and TRBJ1-5; the D is unclear. V lost 3 bases to trimming and J lost 2 bases, with 8 bases between them. The germline V gene has CDR1 MNHEY and CDR2 SVGAGI. The CDR3 covers 14 residues. The CDR3, as DNA: TGTGCCAGCAGTTATTCAGGAGGCAATCAGCCCCAGCATTTT. Translation: CASSYSGGNQPQHF.

This chain uses TRBV11-3 with TRBJ2-1; 8 nucleotides agree with TRBD2. V lost 5 bases, J lost 2 bases, and 2 bases stayed unmatched. This CDR3 comprises 14 residues. CDR1 and CDR2 from the germline V gene are SGHNT and YENEEA. The DNA of the CDR3 is TGTGCCAGCAGCGAGCGGGAGCCCTACAATGAGCAGTTCTTC. Encoded protein: CASSEREPYNEQFF. The whole variable domain, filled in from reference TRBV11-3 and TRBJ2-1, reads EAGVVQSPRYKIIEKKQPVAFWCNPISGHNTLYWYLQNLGQGPELLIRYENEEAVDDSQLPKDRFSAERLKGVDSTLKIQPAELGDSAVYLCASSEREPYNEQFFGPGTRLTVL.

Points on this clone: The same CDR3 can be traced to other DNA sequences in this sample. The chain has TRBV7-2 and TRBJ1-1; D gene unclear. CDR3 length: 13 residues. Per the germline V gene, CDR1 is SGHTA and CDR2 is FQGNSA. V was trimmed by 5 bases and J by 2 bases, leaving 9 bases between them. The CDR3 DNA sequence: TGTGCCAGCAGCCCGGACGGCAACACTGAAGCTTTCTTT. The encoded protein is CASSPDGNTEAFF.

The rearrangement uses TRBV5-1 and TRBJ1-4; 9 nucleotides align to TRBD1. Germline V lookup: CDR1 SGHRS, CDR2 YFSETQ. CDR3 size: 16 residues. The V and J ends lost 1 base and 7 bases, in that order; junction bases with no gene match: 8. The CDR3, as DNA: TGCGCCAGCAGCTTGAATGTACAGGGGGCAGGTGAAAAACTGTTTTTT. The encoded protein is CASSLNVQGAGEKLFF.

This sequence joins TRBV19 and TRBJ2-3, with D perhaps TRBD1 (5 bases). Trimming shortened V by 3 bases and J by 3 bases, and 13 bases separated the two germline ends. Germline V gene sequence: CDR1 LNHDA, CDR2 SQIVND (reference sequence). The CDR3 runs to 15 residues. CDR3 in DNA: TGTGCCAGTAGTATCCAGGGAACACTTACAGATACGCAGTATTTT. Amino acids: CASSIQGTLTDTQYF.

The chain recombines TRBV2 with TRBJ2-3; D is perhaps TRBD1 or TRBD2 (6 bases each). The ends were cut back, 6 bases at V and 3 bases at J, with 16 bases in the middle. CDR1 and CDR2 from the germline V gene are SNHLY and FYNNEI. This CDR3 is built from 15 residues. The CDR3 sequence: CASSVWGAGTDTQYF. Here the CDR3 DNA reads TGTGCCAGCAGCGTGTGGGGGGCCGGGACAGATACGCAGTATTTT.

This clone appeared a few times. The identical CDR3 is also encoded by other nucleotide sequences in the sample. The genes are TRBV20-1 and TRBJ2-5; D remains ambiguous. Germline V gene sequence: CDR1 DFQATT, CDR2 SNEGSKA (reference sequence). V lost 3 bases and J lost 5, with 7 bases in between. The CDR3 sequence is 11 residues long. CDR3: CSASLGETQYF. The CDR3 nucleotides read TGCAGTGCTAGTTTGGGGGAGACCCAGTACTTC.

The J gene is TRBJ2-7, the V gene TRBV9; tentatively, D is TRBD2 (6 bases). Germline V CDR1 and CDR2: SGDLS, YYNGEE. This CDR3 contains 15 residues. Deletions cut 3 bases from V and 1 base from J, with 14 bases between. CDR3: CASSARDSASYEQYF. The CDR3 DNA reads as TGTGCCAGCAGCGCCCGGGACTCAGCTTCCTACGAGCAGTACTTC.

The genes are TRBV25-1 and TRBJ2-2, with D tentatively TRBD1 (7 bases). Trimming removed 4 bases from V and 4 bases from J, with 13 bases in between. From germline, CDR1 is MGHDK and CDR2 SYGVNS. This CDR3 comprises 15 residues. This chain's CDR3 is CASSGPQGGTGELFF. Written as DNA, the CDR3 is TGTGCCAGCAGTGGGCCCCAGGGGGGCACCGGGGAGCTGTTTTTT. Complete variable domain (other parts from reference TRBV25-1 and TRBJ2-2): EADIYQTPRYLVIGTGKKITLECSQTMGHDKMYWYQQDPGMELHLIHYSYGVNSTEKGDLSSESTVSRIRTEHFPLTLESARPSHTSQYLCASSGPQGGTGELFFGEGSRLTVL.

This chain uses TRBV27 with TRBJ2-1; 11 nucleotides line up with TRBD2. Germline V gives CDR1 MNHEY, CDR2 SMNVEV (reference sequence). The CDR3 runs 17 residues. V was pared by 6 bases and J by 4 bases, with 11 bases of the junction left unmatched. The CDR3 loop reads CASRRPGLADIYNEQFF. The CDR3 bases are TGTGCCAGCAGACGTCCGGGACTAGCGGATATTTACAATGAGCAGTTCTTC.

The chain combines TRBV30 with TRBJ2-7, with 12 bases aligning to TRBD1. J gave up 5 bases and V 5 bases, and 10 bases lay outside the gene matches. Germline V gives CDR1 GTSNPN, CDR2 SVGIG (reference sequence). This CDR3 has 15 amino acids. The CDR3 reads CAWGTGGSVADEQYF. The CDR3, as DNA: TGTGCCTGGGGGACAGGGGGCTCCGTGGCGGACGAGCAGTACTTC.

The rearrangement uses TRBV9 and TRBJ1-2; D gene ambiguous. Germline CDR1 reads SGDLS; CDR2 reads YYNGEE. The CDR3 has 16 amino acids. V dropped 2 bases and J dropped 5 bases, with 19 bases sitting between them. The CDR3 here is CASSVEGFPSGYGYTF. The CDR3 nucleotides are TGTGCCAGCAGCGTCGAGGGATTTCCATCTGGGTATGGCTACACCTTC.

The rearrangement uses TRBV4-1 and TRBJ1-1; 7 nucleotides align to TRBD1. V shed 1 base, J shed 4 bases, and the junction held 9 bases outside the gene matches. The CDR3 sequence is 16 residues long. Germline V gene lookup returns CDR1 MGHRA and CDR2 YSYEKL. The DNA for the CDR3 is TGCGCCAGCAGCCAAGCCACGGGACAGACAGTCACTGAAGCTTTCTTT. Translated: CASSQATGQTVTEAFF.

CDR3 loop: CASLSPNTEAFF. The CDR3 DNA reads TGTGCCAGCTTATCCCCGAACACTGAAGCTTTCTTT. This chain links TRBV6-5 with TRBJ1-1; D is unclear. V lost 8 bases to trimming and J lost 1 base, with 8 bases between them. Per germline, CDR1 MNHEY and CDR2 SVGAGI. The CDR3 is made up of 12 amino acids.

This clone has more than one count but fewer than ten. The chain joins TRBV19 to TRBJ1-5; D ambiguous. Germline CDR1 is LNHDA and CDR2 is SQIVND (reference sequence). This CDR3 is 14 amino acids long. Trimming took 6 bases from V and 0 from J, leaving 9 bases between them. CDR3 sequence: CASSPMGSNQPQHF. CDR3 bases: TGTGCCAGTAGCCCTATGGGTAGCAATCAGCCCCAGCATTTT.

The V gene is TRBV6-5, the J gene TRBJ2-7; no clear D gene. CDR1 and CDR2 (germline): MNHEY, SVGAGI. Trimming shortened V by 0 bases and J by 4 bases, and 10 bases separated the two germline ends. This CDR3 comprises 14 residues. The CDR3: CASSYSARKYEQYF. Here the CDR3 DNA reads TGTGCCAGCAGTTACTCGGCCAGGAAATACGAGCAGTACTTC.

Remarks on this clone: At one end the junction does not follow the germline gene, possibly because of a read error. This chain links TRBV7-9 with TRBJ2-7, with a tentative D call TRBD2 (6 bases). The CDR3 contains 15 residues. Germline loops: CDR1 SEHNR, CDR2 FQNEAQ (reference sequence). The CDR3 is CANSSMDGGFYEQYF. For the CDR3, the DNA is TGTGCCAACAGCTCAATGGACGGAGGGTTCTACGAGCAGTACTTC. Based on the CDR3 plus reference TRBV7-9 and TRBJ2-7, the full variable domain is DTGVSQNPRHKITKRGQNVTFRCDPISEHNRLYWYRQTLGQGPEFLTYFQNEAQLEKSRLLSDRFSAERPKGSFSTLEIQRTEQGDSAMYLCANSSMDGGFYEQYFGPGTRLTVT.

The chain has TRBV5-4 and TRBJ2-5, with 9 bases fitting TRBD1. This CDR3 region has 16 residues. Germline CDR1 is SGHNT and CDR2 is YYREEE (reference sequence). V gave up 3 bases and J gave up 5 bases; unmatched junction bases: 11. The CDR3 spells CASSSRDRDFMETQYF. In nucleotides, the CDR3 is TGTGCCAGCAGCTCCCGGGACAGGGACTTCATGGAGACCCAGTACTTC.

DNA of the CDR3: TGTGCCAGCAGCTTAGCAGGACAGGACCTCTACGAGCAGTACTTC. It translates to CASSLAGQDLYEQYF. V and J are TRBV7-2 and TRBJ2-7; TRBD1 aligns across 7 bases. The V gene's germline CDR1 is SGHTA and CDR2 FQGNSA. The CDR3 loop spans 15 amino acids. Trimming removed 0 bases from V and 3 bases from J; junction bases left unmatched: 5. The full variable domain, in which reference TRBV7-2 and TRBJ2-7 provide the parts outside the CDR3, is GAGVSQSPSNKVTEKGKDVELRCDPISGHTALYWYRQSLGQGLEFLIYFQGNSAPDKSGLPSDRFSAERTGGSVSTLTIQRTQQEDSAVYLCASSLAGQDLYEQYFGPGTRLTVT.

A remark on this clone: In the same sample, other DNA sequences code for this CDR3. The chain couples TRBV5-1 to TRBJ1-2, with D uncertain. The CDR3 has 11 amino acids. Germline V lookup: CDR1 SGHRS, CDR2 YFSETQ. V lost 4 bases, J lost 7 bases, and 8 bases lay in between. DNA for the CDR3: TGCGCCAGCAGCCTGAATGCTGGCTACACCTTC. Its translation is CASSLNAGYTF.

With respect to this clone: A read error is possible here, since a much larger clone lies one base away. The chain uses TRBV11-2 and TRBJ1-2; a possible D gene is TRBD1 (6 bases). Germline V gives CDR1 SGHAT, CDR2 FQNNGV. The CDR3 spans 16 residues. The CDR3 loop is CASSLRGDSSTTGYAF. DNA for the CDR3: TGTGCCAGCAGCTTGAGGGGGGACTCCTCAACCACGGGCTACGCCTTC.

V usage is TRBV5-4 and J usage is TRBJ1-4, with a tentative D call TRBD1 (6 bases). CDR3 length: 15 amino acids. The germline gives CDR1 SGHNT, CDR2 YYREEE (reference sequence). V was pared by 0 bases and J by 5 bases, with 11 bases between. CDR3: CASSLGGQQNEKLFF. CDR3 nucleotides: TGTGCCAGCAGCTTGGGAGGACAGCAGAATGAAAAACTGTTTTTT.

The rearrangement joins TRBV5-1 to TRBJ2-1, with 8 bases fitting TRBD1. V shed 0 bases and J 9 bases; nucleotides not matched to a gene: 8. The CDR3 extends over 15 amino acids. The germline V gene encodes CDR1 SGHRS and CDR2 YFSETQ. The CDR3 loop reads CASSLARAGQGEQFF. CDR3 nucleotides: TGCGCCAGCAGCTTGGCACGGGCTGGACAGGGTGAGCAGTTCTTC.

V usage is TRBV6-6 and J usage is TRBJ1-6, with D possibly being TRBD1 (6 bases). This CDR3 spans 13 amino acids. The V end lost 7 bases, the J end lost 10 bases, and 14 bases lay between the germline ends. Germline loops: CDR1 MNHNY, CDR2 SVGAGI (reference sequence). Here the CDR3 reads CASTRGPPSPLHF. The CDR3 bases are TGTGCCAGCACCCGGGGGCCCCCCTCACCCCTCCACTTT.

Ten or more counts support this clone. The genes are TRBV4-1 and TRBJ2-1, with a possible D match to TRBD2 (5 bases). CDR1 MGHRA and CDR2 YSYEKL come from the germline V gene. Between the trimmed V and J ends, which lost 0 bases and 9 bases, there was a span of 12 bases. This CDR3 has 14 amino acids. The CDR3 spells CASSQDPLVSEQFF. CDR3 nucleotide sequence: TGCGCCAGCAGCCAAGATCCACTAGTTAGTGAGCAGTTCTTC.

The rearrangement links TRBV7-2 to TRBJ1-1; 9 bases match TRBD1. With V trimmed by 5 bases and J by 7 bases, 14 bases remained unmatched. CDR1 SGHTA and CDR2 FQGNSA come from the germline V gene. CDR3 size: 16 residues. The CDR3 DNA reads as TGTGCCAGCAGCCCCGGGACAGGGAAAAATCAACGTGAAGCTTTCTTT. Translation gives CASSPGTGKNQREAFF.

This clone was observed once. The identical CDR3 is also encoded by other nucleotide sequences in the sample. The rearrangement joins TRBV7-2 to TRBJ2-5; no clear D. The CDR3 sequence is 12 residues long. CDR1 and CDR2 from the germline V gene are SGHTA and FQGNSA. Trimming took off 6 bases at V and 2 bases at J, with 7 bases between the two ends. CDR3 DNA: TGTGCCAGCAGTCAACCGCAAGAGACCCAGTACTTC. This sequence encodes CASSQPQETQYF.

The rearrangement uses TRBV5-1 and TRBJ1-2; D is unclear. Germline V gene sequence: CDR1 SGHRS, CDR2 YFSETQ. This CDR3 has 14 amino acids. Trimming removed 5 bases at V and 3 bases at J, with 14 bases between. CDR3 sequence (DNA): TGCGCCAGCAGACCTTACACACCTGACTATGGCTACACCTTC. This translates into CASRPYTPDYGYTF. Full variable domain (outside the CDR3, taken from reference TRBV5-1 and TRBJ1-2): KAGVTQTPRYLIKTRGQQVTLSCSPISGHRSVSWYQQTPGQGLQFLFEYFSETQRNKGNFPGRFSGRQFSNSRSEMNVSTLELGDSALYLCASRPYTPDYGYTFGSGTRLTVV.